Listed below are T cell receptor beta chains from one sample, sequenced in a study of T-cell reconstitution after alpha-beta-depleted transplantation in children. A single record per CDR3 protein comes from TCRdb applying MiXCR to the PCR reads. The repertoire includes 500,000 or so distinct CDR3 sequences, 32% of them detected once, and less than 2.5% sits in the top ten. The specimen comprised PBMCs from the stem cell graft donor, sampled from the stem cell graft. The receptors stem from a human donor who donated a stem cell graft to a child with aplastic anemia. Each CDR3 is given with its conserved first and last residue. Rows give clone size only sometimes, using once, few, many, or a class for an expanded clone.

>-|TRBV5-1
CASSSSQTNEKLFF
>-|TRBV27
CASTGGAGGTGELFF
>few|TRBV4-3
CASSQEVTRPLNYGYTF
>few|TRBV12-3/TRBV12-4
CASRPLAEAGELFF
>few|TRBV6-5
CASSYGQGYDEQFF
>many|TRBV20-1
CSAPGQRADNEQFF
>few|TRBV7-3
CASSHGGGGYNEQFF
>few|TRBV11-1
CASSDLTDSVNYGYTF
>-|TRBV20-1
CSAREGSPKETQYF
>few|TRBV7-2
CASVTTSGISYNEQFF
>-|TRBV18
CASSQGHGETQYF
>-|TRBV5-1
CASRPDVSGNTIYF
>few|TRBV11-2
CASSLVPANEKLFF
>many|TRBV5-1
CASSLAGSNEQFF
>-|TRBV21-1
CASRLRAGVRADTQYF
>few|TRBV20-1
CSAEDRGGGVRNEQFF
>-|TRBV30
CAWINAGAPPYEQYF
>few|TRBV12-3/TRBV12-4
CASSLGGDSYYGYTF
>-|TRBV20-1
CSARDRMVSTEAFF
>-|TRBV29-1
CSARDREPGTQYF
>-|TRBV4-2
CASSQDWDGRPSVDTQYF
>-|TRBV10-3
CAISDRDRGSPLHF
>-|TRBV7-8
CASSTAMTVYEQYF
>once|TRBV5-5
CASSLSGGGNEKLFF
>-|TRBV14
CASSQEKPYEQYF
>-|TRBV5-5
CASSSRPPSEETQYF
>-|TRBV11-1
CASSLGPGSNEQFF
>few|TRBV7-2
CASSPEGLAGVPGELFF
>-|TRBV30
CACRGRINTGELFF
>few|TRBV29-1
CSVTLQGTKGYTF
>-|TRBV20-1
CSARRGQANGYGYTF
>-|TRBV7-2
CASSLAQGSYNEQFF
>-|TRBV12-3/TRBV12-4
CASSSMGWNTGELFF
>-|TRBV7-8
CASSFATGTSGPDNEQFF
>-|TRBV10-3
CAISESAGNQPQHF
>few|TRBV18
CASSPGLAGELTGELFF
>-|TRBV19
CATASGRGAQYF
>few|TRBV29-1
CSEGPRPQYF
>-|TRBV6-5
CASSYSRAANYGYTF
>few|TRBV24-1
CATRGQGRDEQFF
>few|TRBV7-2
CASSQSSGSRTGELFF
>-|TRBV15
CATSSWTEGQPQHF
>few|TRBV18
CASSPPSGRKGEQFF
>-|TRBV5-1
CASSLGEPTDTQYF
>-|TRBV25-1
CASSDLQWGSSYNEQFF